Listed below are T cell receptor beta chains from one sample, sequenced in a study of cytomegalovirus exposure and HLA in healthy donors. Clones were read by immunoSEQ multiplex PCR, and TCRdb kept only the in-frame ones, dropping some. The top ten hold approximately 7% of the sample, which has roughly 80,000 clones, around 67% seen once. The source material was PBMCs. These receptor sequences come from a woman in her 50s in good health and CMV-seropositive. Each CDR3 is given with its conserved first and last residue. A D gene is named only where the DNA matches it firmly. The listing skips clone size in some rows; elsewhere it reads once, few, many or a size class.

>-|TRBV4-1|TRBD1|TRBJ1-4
TGCGCCAGCAGCCAAGTCTATCGGACAGGCATTGAAAAACTGTTTTTT
CASSQVYRTGIEKLFF
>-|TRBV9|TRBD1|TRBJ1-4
TGTGCCAGCAGCGGAAGGGGACAGGGGTATGAAAAACTGTTTTTT
CASSGRGQGYEKLFF
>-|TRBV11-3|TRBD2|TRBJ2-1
TGTGCCAGCAGCACGGGACTAGCGGGGGGGCGCCACAATGAGCAGTTCTTC
CASSTGLAGGRHNEQFF
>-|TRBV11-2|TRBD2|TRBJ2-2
TGTGCCAGCAGCTTAGCTAGCGGGGGGGCTGAGACCGGGGAGCTGTTTTTT
CASSLASGGAETGELFF
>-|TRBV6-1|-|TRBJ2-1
TGTGCCAGCAGCCTTACAGGGTTCAGGGTCTTC
CASSLTGFRVF
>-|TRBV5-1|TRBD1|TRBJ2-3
TGCGCCAGCAGCACGCGGCGAGGGGGCGCAGATACGCAGTATTTT
CASSTRRGGADTQYF
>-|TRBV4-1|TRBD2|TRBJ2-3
TGCGCCAGCAGCCAAGATAGCGGGGGGGCAGCTACGCAGTATTTT
CASSQDSGGAATQYF
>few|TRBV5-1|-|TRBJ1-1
TGCGCCAGCAGCTTGCATTCAGGCAGCCCTGAAGCTTTCTTT
CASSLHSGSPEAFF
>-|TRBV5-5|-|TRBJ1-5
TGTGCCAGCACCCCTTCTGGCGGGAATCAGCCCCAGCATTTT
CASTPSGGNQPQHF
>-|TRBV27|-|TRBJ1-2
TGTGCCAGCAGTTTAACTAGGGGGTTGGGTGGCTACACCTTC
CASSLTRGLGGYTF
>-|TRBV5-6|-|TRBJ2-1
TGTGCCAGCAGCTTGTCGAGGGATGAGCAGTTCTTC
CASSLSRDEQFF
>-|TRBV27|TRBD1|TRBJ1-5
TGTGCCAGCAGTTTAGATCAGGGGGGTGATCAGCCCCAGCATTTT
CASSLDQGGDQPQHF
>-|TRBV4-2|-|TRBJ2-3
TGTGCCAGCAGCCAGACCTCTAGCATTGATACGCAGTATTTT
CASSQTSSIDTQYF
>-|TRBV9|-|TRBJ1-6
TGTGCCAGCCAGGGAGGTAATTCACCCCTCCACTTT
CASQGGNSPLHF
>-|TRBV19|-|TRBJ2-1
TGTGCCAGTAGTATACTTCTAGGCGGGACTTCAAATGAGCAGTTCTTC
CASSILLGGTSNEQFF
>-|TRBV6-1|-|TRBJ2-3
TGTGCCAGCAGCCTTTTCACAGATACGCAGTATTTT
CASSLFTDTQYF
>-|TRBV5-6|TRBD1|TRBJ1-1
TGTGCCAGCAGCCCCCCCAGGGGGCAGGTTGAGGCTTTCTTT
CASSPPRGQVEAFF
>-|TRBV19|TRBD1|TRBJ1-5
TGTGCCAGTAGTACCGGACAGGATAATCAGCCCCAGCATTTT
CASSTGQDNQPQHF
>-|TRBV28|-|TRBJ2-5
TGTGCCAGCAGTGGACACCACAGGGGAGGTGAGACCCAGTACTTC
CASSGHHRGGETQYF
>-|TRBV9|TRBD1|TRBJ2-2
TGTGCCAGCAGCGTCGCTCTACAGGGGGCGGGCGACACCGGGGAGCTGTTTTTT
CASSVALQGAGDTGELFF
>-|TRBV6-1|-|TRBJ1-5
TGTGCCAGCAGTGAATTCTGGGGAGCTCAGCCCCAGCATTTT
CASSEFWGAQPQHF
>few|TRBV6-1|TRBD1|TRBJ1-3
TGTGCCAGCAGTGAGGGACAGGGGGTCGGAAACACCATATATTTT
CASSEGQGVGNTIYF
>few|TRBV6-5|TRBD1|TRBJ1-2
TGTGCCAGCACTTTCACAGGAACGGGACAGGGGATCTACACCTTC
CASTFTGTGQGIYTF
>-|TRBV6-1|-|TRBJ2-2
TGTGCCAGCAGGGGGGGGCGGGAGAACACCGGGGAGCTGTTTTTT
CASRGGRENTGELFF
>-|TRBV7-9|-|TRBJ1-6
TGTGCCAGCAGCTTCGGAGGGATTAATTCACCCCTCCACTTT
CASSFGGINSPLHF
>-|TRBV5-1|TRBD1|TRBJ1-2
TGCGCCAGCAGCTTAACAGGGGTGGAAAATGACTATGGCTACACCTTC
CASSLTGVENDYGYTF
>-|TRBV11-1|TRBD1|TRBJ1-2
TGTGCCAGCAGCTCGTTCGGGACAGGGAACTATGGCTACACCTTC
CASSSFGTGNYGYTF
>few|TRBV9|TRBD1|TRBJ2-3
TGTGCCAGCAGCATGGACAGGGAGTCGGTAGATACGCAGTATTTT
CASSMDRESVDTQYF
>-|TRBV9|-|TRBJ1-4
TGTGCCAGCAGCGCGGACAGTAGAGAAAAACTGTTTTTT
CASSADSREKLFF
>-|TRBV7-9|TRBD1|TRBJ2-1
TGTGCCAGCAGCCGACAGGGGCTTGTGTATGAGCAGTTCTTC
CASSRQGLVYEQFF
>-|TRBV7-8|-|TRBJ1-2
TGTGCCAGCAGCTTAGAGCAGGGTACCCGGTATGGCTACACCTTC
CASSLEQGTRYGYTF
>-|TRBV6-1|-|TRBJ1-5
TGTGCCAGCAGTGAACGGGGGGGTCAGCCCCAGCATTTT
CASSERGGQPQHF
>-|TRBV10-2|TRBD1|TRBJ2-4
TGCGCCAGCAGGGTCGGGACAGGGGGCCTGGGGGACATTCAGTACTTC
CASRVGTGGLGDIQYF
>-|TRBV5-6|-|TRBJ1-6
TGTGCCAGCAGCCGGCGGAGCGGCTTGACACCCCTCCACTTT
CASSRRSGLTPLHF
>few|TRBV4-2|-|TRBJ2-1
TGTGCCAGCAGCCAAGAAGGCCGTGGGGGGTCCTACAATGAGCAGTTCTTC
CASSQEGRGGSYNEQFF
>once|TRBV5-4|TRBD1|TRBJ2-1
TGTGCCAGCAGCTCAACAGGGGTTAAGTTCTTC
CASSSTGVKFF
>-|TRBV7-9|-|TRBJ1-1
TGTGCCAGCAGCTTAGTAGTGGGGGGGAGTACTGAAGCTTTCTTT
CASSLVVGGSTEAFF
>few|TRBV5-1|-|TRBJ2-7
TGCGCCAGCGGAAAACAGCCTGAGCAGTACTTC
CASGKQPEQYF
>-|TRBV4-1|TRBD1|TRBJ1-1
TGCGCCAGCAGCCCGCGACAGGGGGCTTTGACTGAAGCTTTCTTT
CASSPRQGALTEAFF